This T cell receptor beta chain was retrieved from a study of cytomegalovirus exposure and HLA in healthy donors. Whole-study context: Most donors, approximately 82% of roughly 400 genotyped, fell in the Caucasian-associated ancestry cluster.

The PCR had 60 Vbeta and 13 Jbeta primers. The method was immunoSEQ multiplex PCR; TCRdb's version includes in-frame clones alone and lacks a portion of them. The table shows 130,000 or so clones, with almost 85% occurring only once. In regard to this clone: The antigen is not known.

Overall study findings and caveats: Sequencing likely produced, as an artifact, a cluster of highly shared sequence variants. Cytomegalovirus association was listed for 150 to 200 TCR beta chains. Later findings reportedly placed an Asian-associated ancestry cluster below the approximately 670-donor mean for N-insertions.

The sequence derives from a woman aged 40 to 50 in good health and CMV-seronegative. The sequenced sample was PBMCs.

The chain's CDR3 is CASSLAGGLSEQYF. DNA of the CDR3: TGTGCCAGCAGCTTAGCGGGAGGGCTTAGCGAGCAGTACTTC. J is TRBJ2-7 and V is TRBV2; 11 positions agree with TRBD2. This CDR3 contains 14 residues. V shed 6 bases, J shed 6 bases, and the junction held 7 bases outside the gene matches. Germline CDR1 and CDR2: SNHLY and FYNNEI.